The rows below give T cell receptor beta chains drawn from one sample of a study of response to subunit inactivated influenza vaccine. TCRdb reprocessed the RT-PCR reads with MiXCR, giving one entry per CDR3 protein. The table includes around 250,000 distinct CDR3 sequences, 12% detected once. Sample: non-naive T cells sorted from PBMCs, taken approximately 15 days before vaccination. These receptors were collected from a man aged 45 to 65 who received an inactivated influenza vaccine. Each CDR3 is given without its conserved first and last residue.

>TRBV10-2|TRBJ1-4
ASKLDREREKLF
>TRBV7-8|TRBJ2-1
ASSLATGAEQF
>TRBV19|TRBJ1-2
ASKDRAGYGYT
>TRBV12-3/TRBV12-4|TRBJ2-7
ASSLALSQSRF
>TRBV20-1|TRBJ2-5
SASIQGAAETQY
>TRBV7-3|TRBJ1-1
ASSLSADSEAF
>TRBV27|TRBJ2-3
ASSSRTGALTQY
>TRBV20-1|TRBJ1-2
SARGQWDGYT
>TRBV29-1|TRBJ2-1
SYGWDEQF
>TRBV7-9|TRBJ1-2
ASSLRGHGYT
>TRBV5-7|TRBJ2-1
ASSLAGAINEQF
>TRBV18|TRBJ2-7
ASSPGREYYEQY
>TRBV10-3|TRBJ1-1
AIRGMNTEAF
>TRBV12-3/TRBV12-4|TRBJ2-3
ASSRLGDTQY
>TRBV20-1|TRBJ2-2
SAREDRFPVGELF
>TRBV20-1|TRBJ2-7
SVTKLGQY
>TRBV7-2|TRBJ2-5
ASRPLGRGGLETQY
>TRBV4-3|TRBJ1-2
ASSQSRGGSGYT
>TRBV7-2|TRBJ1-6
ASSLGQGGRALH
>TRBV7-6|TRBJ2-5
ASSLADLAGDQY
>TRBV4-1|TRBJ2-7
ASSQDRGLGEQY
>TRBV2|TRBJ1-5
ASSVSRNSNQPQH
>TRBV4-2|TRBJ2-2
ASSQVGLARTGELF
>TRBV20-1|TRBJ2-1
SAQERQVYNEQF
>TRBV18|TRBJ1-1
ASSPLAPGGNTEAF
>TRBV11-2|TRBJ2-1
ASSLRGDSSYNEQF